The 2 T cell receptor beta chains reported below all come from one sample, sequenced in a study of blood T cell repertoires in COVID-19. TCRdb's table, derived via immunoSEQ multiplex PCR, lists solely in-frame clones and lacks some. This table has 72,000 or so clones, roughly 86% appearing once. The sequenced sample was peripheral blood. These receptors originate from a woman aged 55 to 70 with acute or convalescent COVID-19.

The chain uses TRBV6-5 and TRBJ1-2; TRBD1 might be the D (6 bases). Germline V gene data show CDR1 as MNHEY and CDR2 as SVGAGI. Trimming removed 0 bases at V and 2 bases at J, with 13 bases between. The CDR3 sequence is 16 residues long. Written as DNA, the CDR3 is TGTGCCAGCAGTTACTCGACGGCGGGGGCGAACTATGGCTACACCTTC. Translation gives CASSYSTAGANYGYTF.

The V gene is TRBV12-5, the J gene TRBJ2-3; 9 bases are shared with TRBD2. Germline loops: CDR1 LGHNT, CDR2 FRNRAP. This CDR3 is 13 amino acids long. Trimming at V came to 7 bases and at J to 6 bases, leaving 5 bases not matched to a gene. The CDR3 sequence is CASESGGSDTQYF. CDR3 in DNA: TGTGCTAGTGAGAGCGGGGGGTCGGATACGCAGTATTTT.